What follows describes a single T cell receptor (beta chain). The antigen is unknown. This sample was included in a study of cytomegalovirus exposure and HLA in healthy donors. Across the whole study: Unique TCR beta sequences numbering 117 million came from 150 million to 200 million T cells in an earlier analysis. The study, taken as a whole, reports: When a later analysis was performed, an Asian-associated ancestry cluster reportedly had fewer N-insertions than the roughly 700-donor mean. Association of a missense DCLRE1C variant with TCR beta V- and J-gene trimming was reported in a later analysis.

PCR used 60 Vbeta primers and 13 Jbeta primers. TCRdb keeps only in-frame clones here, not all; method: immunoSEQ multiplex PCR. The repertoire has about 160,000 clones, 75% to 85% of them found once; the top ten carry about 6%. CDR3 size: 16 residues. V was cut by 3 bases and J by 0 bases, with 13 bases left in between. V is TRBV5-3 and J is TRBJ2-4; possibly TRBD2 for D (6 bases). TRBV5-3 has ORF status, its function being uncertain. The specimen sequenced was PBMCs. This sequence originates from a man between 45 and 60 years old in good health and CMV-seropositive. As DNA, the CDR3 is TGTGCCAGAAGCTGGGGGACTGCCCTAGCCAAAAACATTCAGTACTTC. Translated: CARSWGTALAKNIQYF.